There are a few counts of the clone carrying this T cell receptor beta chain. This CDR3 region has 14 residues. J was trimmed by 12 bases and V by 7 bases; bases with no gene match: 13. In germline, CDR1 is MNHEY, CDR2 SMNVEV (reference sequence). The data stem from a study of blood T cell repertoires in COVID-19. In the authors' methods: Reference gene primer amplification gave estimated nucleated cell counts. Data came from immunoSEQ multiplex PCR; TCRdb stores just in-frame clones and leaves some out. The DNA was the basis for D and trimming; V, J and clone size are from that table. Of about 80,000 clones in the sample, roughly 85% are singletons; the top ten hold roughly 9.3%.

The chain couples TRBV27 to TRBJ2-1, with 9 bases matching TRBD2. The origin of this receptor is a man aged 45-65 years with COVID-19, enrolled during active disease. Source material: peripheral blood. The chain's CDR3 is CASTLTSGSRAQFF. In nucleotides, the CDR3 is TGTGCCAGCACCCTGACTAGCGGAAGTAGGGCGCAGTTCTTC.